This T cell receptor (beta chain) was found in a study of liver allograft versus peripheral blood T cells. Study details: Recipients' peripheral blood supplied the T cell receptor repertoires against which those in transplanted livers were compared. General study results and limits: Within liver allografts, T cell receptor repertoires were reportedly different from those in peripheral blood.

TCRdb used MiXCR to reprocess the reads, holding one entry per CDR3 protein. The table lists 8,000 to 10,000 distinct CDR3 sequences, roughly 20% of them singletons. V was cut by 1 base and J by 3 bases, with 10 bases left in between. The CDR3 is 15 residues long. Per germline, CDR1 SEHNR and CDR2 FQNEAQ (reference sequence). Regarding this clonotype: The antigen remains unidentified.

The chain links TRBV7-9 to TRBJ1-3; a possible D gene is TRBD1 (6 bases). This clonotype originated in a human patient who had a liver transplant. Some T cells may be supplied by the graft donor. CDR3 sequence (DNA): TGTGCCAGCAGCTTAGGGACAGTAGGTGGAAACACCATATATTTT. Protein product: CASSLGTVGGNTIYF. The full variable domain, completed using reference TRBV7-9 and TRBJ1-3, is DTGVSQNPRHKITKRGQNVTFRCDPISEHNRLYWYRQTLGQGPEFLTYFQNEAQLEKSRLLSDRFSAERPKGSFSTLEIQRTEQGDSAMYLCASSLGTVGGNTIYFGEGSWLTVV.